Following are 30 T cell receptor beta chains from one sample sequenced in a study of blood T cell repertoires in COVID-19. Measured with immunoSEQ multiplex PCR; TCRdb has only the in-frame clones, and not every one. Of under 75,000 clones in the sample, 76% were seen once. The specimen sequenced was peripheral blood. Receptor source: a woman older than 75 with acute or convalescent COVID-19.

The chain carries TRBV9 and TRBJ1-2; the D gene is possibly TRBD1 (6 bases). This CDR3 is built from 15 residues. Trimming pared 3 bases from V and 4 bases from J, leaving 16 bases between. The germline CDR1 and CDR2 sequences are SGDLS and YYNGEE. CDR3 in DNA: TGTGCCAGCAGCGCGCCCGGGGGGGCCCTCTATGGCTACACCTTC. The encoded protein is CASSAPGGALYGYTF.

The chain is built from TRBV18 and TRBJ2-3; 9 bases fit TRBD2. The CDR3 sequence is 17 residues long. The germline V gene encodes CDR1 KGHSH and CDR2 LQKENI. Trimming cost V 3 bases and J 0 bases; bases outside gene matches: 7. CDR3 sequence reads: CASSPKTGTSSTDTQYF. DNA for the CDR3: TGTGCCAGCTCACCCAAGACGGGGACTAGCAGCACAGATACGCAGTATTTT.

V is TRBV30 and J is TRBJ2-4, with 9 bases fitting TRBD1. CDR3 length: 15 amino acids. The V segment lost 2 bases and the J segment 15 bases; nucleotides outside the gene matches: 17. Per the germline V gene, CDR1 is GTSNPN and CDR2 is SVGIG (reference sequence). CDR3 DNA: TGTGCCTGGAGTCCCAGGGGGGGCGCGACAGGGGGTTGGTACTTC. Amino acids: CAWSPRGGATGGWYF.

The V call is TRBV19, the J call TRBJ1-4; possible D gene TRBD1, 5 bases. The V and J ends lost 3 bases and 7 bases respectively, with 12 bases between them. Germline V lookup: CDR1 LNHDA, CDR2 SQIVND (reference sequence). This CDR3 has 14 residues. CDR3 DNA: TGTGCCAGTAGTATCATCCAGGGCGGTGAAAAACTGTTTTTT. It is translated as CASSIIQGGEKLFF.

This clone appeared a single time. This CDR3 is CASSFGAGEVPDTQYF. The CDR3 region has the DNA TGCGCCAGCAGCTTTGGGGCGGGAGAAGTACCAGATACGCAGTATTTT. This chain links TRBV5-1 with TRBJ2-3, with TRBD2 matching over 7 bases. The CDR3 loop spans 16 amino acids. The trim removed 2 bases at V and 4 bases at J, leaving 10 bases unmatched. Per the germline V gene, CDR1 is SGHRS and CDR2 is YFSETQ. Full variable domain (outside the CDR3, taken from reference TRBV5-1 and TRBJ2-3): KAGVTQTPRYLIKTRGQQVTLSCSPISGHRSVSWYQQTPGQGLQFLFEYFSETQRNKGNFPGRFSGRQFSNSRSEMNVSTLELGDSALYLCASSFGAGEVPDTQYFGPGTRLTVL.

The rearrangement uses TRBV28 and TRBJ2-3, with 13 bases matching TRBD2. Unmatched junction bases numbered 9, after V lost 4 bases and J lost 8 bases. CDR1 MDHEN and CDR2 SYDVKM come from the germline V gene. This CDR3 region has 16 residues. CDR3 region: CASSSPLGTSGITQYF. For the CDR3, the DNA is TGTGCCAGCAGTTCCCCCCTCGGGACTAGCGGGATTACGCAGTATTTT.

This chain joins TRBV18 and TRBJ1-5, with D uncertain. Trimming removed 2 bases from V and 4 bases from J, with 9 bases in between. The CDR3 loop spans 14 amino acids. Looked up from germline, CDR1 is KGHSH and CDR2 is LQKENI. CDR3 loop: CASSPGRLNQPQHF. Here the CDR3 DNA reads TGTGCCAGCTCACCAGGGAGGCTTAATCAGCCCCAGCATTTT.

This clone came up a few times. V usage is TRBV6-1 and J usage is TRBJ1-3; D gene unclear. Germline CDR1 is MNHNS and CDR2 is SASEGT. This CDR3 contains 15 residues. Trimming left V 3 bases short and J 0 bases short, with 9 bases between. The CDR3 DNA follows: TGTGCCAGCAGTGACAGTCCCTTCTCTGGAAACACCATATATTTT. Its protein product is CASSDSPFSGNTIYF.

The chain uses TRBV28 and TRBJ2-3; possible D gene TRBD2, 5 bases. Germline V CDR1 and CDR2: MDHEN, SYDVKM. The ends were cut back, 3 bases at V and 2 bases at J, with 15 bases in the middle. CDR3 size: 16 residues. In DNA, the CDR3 is TGTGCCAGCAGTTTCCCACTAGTCCCCCCCACAGATACGCAGTATTTT. As protein: CASSFPLVPPTDTQYF.

The chain employs TRBV5-8 and TRBJ1-5; TRBD1 aligns across 9 bases. The CDR3 covers 16 residues. V lost 4 bases and J lost 1; bases outside the gene matches: 6. Germline V gene lookup returns CDR1 SGHTS and CDR2 YDEGEE. The CDR3 sequence is CASSKGQGLSNQPQHF. The CDR3 DNA reads as TGTGCCAGCAGCAAGGGACAGGGACTAAGCAATCAGCCCCAGCATTTT.

This chain uses TRBV6-2 or TRBV6-3 with TRBJ2-6; perhaps TRBD1 as D (6 bases). This CDR3 comprises 15 residues. V was shortened by 6 bases and J by 4 bases, with 13 bases between the two germline ends. Germline CDR1 is MNHEY and CDR2 is SVGEGT. CDR3 in amino acids: CASSPWGRGANVLTF. CDR3 nucleotides: TGTGCCAGCAGCCCCTGGGGGCGCGGGGCCAACGTCCTGACTTTC.

The rearrangement uses TRBV2 and TRBJ1-4; D is unclear. The V and J ends lost 6 bases and 4 bases respectively, with 6 bases between them. CDR3 size: 12 residues. The V gene's germline CDR1 is SNHLY and CDR2 FYNNEI. The CDR3, as DNA: TGTGCCAGCAGCCAGTATAATGAAAAACTGTTTTTT. Its protein is CASSQYNEKLFF.

The CDR3, as DNA: TGTGCCAGCAGGGCTTCTTACACTGAAGCTTTCTTT. It is translated as CASRASYTEAFF. The chain carries TRBV27 and TRBJ1-1; no firm D call. There are 12 residues in the CDR3. V was cut by 6 bases and J by 3 bases, with 8 bases left in between. Germline CDR1 is MNHEY and CDR2 is SMNVEV (reference sequence).

The CDR3 region is CASSSRGGQRELEQYF. The DNA for the CDR3 is TGTGCCAGCAGTTCTCGGGGGGGGCAGCGGGAGCTCGAACAGTACTTC. V is TRBV28 and J is TRBJ2-7, with TRBD2 matching over 8 bases. Germline CDR1 MDHEN, CDR2 SYDVKM. The CDR3 sequence is 16 residues long. The V segment lost 4 bases and the J segment 10 bases; nucleotides outside the gene matches: 18.

CDR3 residues: CASSQDSWYSEAFF. In DNA, the CDR3 is TGTGCCAGCAGCCAAGATTCTTGGTACTCTGAAGCTTTCTTT. The chain uses TRBV14 and TRBJ1-1, with unresolved D. Germline assignment: CDR1 SGHDN and CDR2 FVKESK. Trimming shortened V by 0 bases and J by 6 bases, and 11 bases separated the two germline ends. This CDR3 comprises 14 residues.

The chain recombines TRBV30 with TRBJ2-7; D is uncertain. Germline CDR1 and CDR2: GTSNPN and SVGIG (reference sequence). V was trimmed by 2 bases and J by 6 bases, leaving 8 bases between them. This CDR3 has 11 residues. The CDR3 nucleotides are TGTGCCTGGAGTAACAGCCCCGAGCAGTACTTC. Translating gives CAWSNSPEQYF.

On this clone itself: Its ends do not fully match the called genes, so a read error is possible. The rearrangement links TRBV29-1 to TRBJ2-7, with D possibly matching TRBD2 (6 bases). Looked up from germline, CDR1 is SQVTM and CDR2 is ANQGSEA. The CDR3 extends over 13 amino acids. The CDR3 DNA reads as TGCAGCGTTACGACCGGGAGCCAGGGAATTCTTCAATTC. Translated, it gives CSVTTGSQGILQF.

CDR3 DNA: TGTGCCAGCTCACCGTCCTCCCTACAGGGGAGAAGGGACACTGAAGCTTTCTTT. This encodes CASSPSSLQGRRDTEAFF. The chain is built from TRBV18 and TRBJ1-1, with 7 positions matching TRBD1. The CDR3 runs 18 residues. The junction had 16 bases not matched to a gene; V was cut back by 3 bases and J by 3 bases. Germline V gene sequence: CDR1 KGHSH, CDR2 LQKENI.

The V and J genes are TRBV7-8 and TRBJ2-2, with TRBD1 identical over 9 bases. V was clipped by 5 bases and J by 4 bases; unmatched bases: 5. Germline V gives CDR1 SGHVS, CDR2 FQNEAQ. There are 15 residues in the CDR3. CDR3 amino acids: CASSPWTGVTGELFF. CDR3 sequence (DNA): TGTGCCAGCAGCCCTTGGACAGGGGTCACCGGGGAGCTGTTTTTT.

The chain employs TRBV7-9 and TRBJ2-3; TRBD2 agrees at 10 bases. The CDR3 sequence is 17 residues long. V dropped 1 base and J dropped 1; count of bases not matched to a gene: 5. Germline CDR1 is SEHNR and CDR2 is FQNEAQ (reference sequence). In DNA, the CDR3 is TGTGCCAGCAGCTTAGGGGCTAGCGGGAGCCGCACAGATACGCAGTATTTT. It codes for CASSLGASGSRTDTQYF.

A single count supports this clone. The gene calls are TRBV19 and TRBJ1-4, with D possibly matching TRBD1 (6 bases). This CDR3 has 19 amino acids. The V and J ends lost 6 bases and 6 bases respectively, with 29 bases between them. The V gene's germline CDR1 is LNHDA and CDR2 SQIVND (reference sequence). The DNA for the CDR3 is TGTGCCAGTAGAAAGTCCGGGGGGCTACTTGAAGGGTTTCATGAAAAACTGTTTTTT. It translates to CASRKSGGLLEGFHEKLFF.

This chain uses TRBV18 with TRBJ2-1; D perhaps matches TRBD1 (5 bases). V was pared by 3 bases and J by 5 bases, with 11 bases between. Germline V CDR1 and CDR2: KGHSH, LQKENI. The CDR3 spans 14 residues. CDR3 DNA: TGTGCCAGCTCACCGGGGCATCGAGACAATGAGCAGTTCTTC. This codes for CASSPGHRDNEQFF.

The chain recombines TRBV28 with TRBJ2-1; the match to TRBD2 covers 10 bases. V gave up 7 bases and J gave up 5 bases; unmatched junction bases: 8. Germline V lookup: CDR1 MDHEN, CDR2 SYDVKM. CDR3 length: 15 amino acids. The CDR3 loop reads CASNRGTSGNNEQFF. The CDR3 nucleotides are TGTGCCAGCAACCGTGGTACTAGCGGGAACAATGAGCAGTTCTTC.

The rearrangement uses TRBV5-4 and TRBJ2-1; the match to TRBD2 covers 8 bases. CDR1 and CDR2 from the germline V gene are SGHNT and YYREEE (reference sequence). The CDR3 is 16 residues long. The J segment lost 0 bases and the V segment lost 1 base, leaving 3 bases of the junction unmatched. The CDR3 protein is CASSLKSGSSYNEQFF. The CDR3 nucleotides read TGTGCCAGCAGCTTGAAAAGCGGGAGCTCCTACAATGAGCAGTTCTTC.

This clone was detected ten times or more. This chain uses TRBV2 with TRBJ2-2, with 7 positions matching TRBD1. The V segment lost 6 bases and the J segment 3 bases; nucleotides outside the gene matches: 4. CDR3 length equals 14 residues. Germline V gene lookup returns CDR1 SNHLY and CDR2 FYNNEI. The CDR3 sequence is CASRKDRDTGELFF. In DNA, the CDR3 is TGTGCCAGCAGAAAAGACAGGGACACCGGGGAGCTGTTTTTT.

The chain recombines TRBV11-1 with TRBJ2-2, with 9 bases identical to TRBD1. The germline gives CDR1 SGHAT, CDR2 FQDESV (reference sequence). The V and J ends lost 6 bases and 4 bases, in that order; junction bases with no gene match: 9. The CDR3 sequence is 16 residues long. This chain's CDR3 is CASRPRDRAGTGELFF. The CDR3 region has the DNA TGTGCCAGCAGGCCCCGGGACAGGGCTGGCACCGGGGAGCTGTTTTTT.

This clone has only a few counts. The chain has TRBV19 and TRBJ1-3; D is unresolved. Germline V lookup: CDR1 LNHDA, CDR2 SQIVND (reference sequence). The CDR3 consists of 16 residues. The V and J ends lost 3 bases and 0 bases respectively, with 12 bases between them. CDR3 sequence reads: CASSMTRPYSGNTIYF. In nucleotides, the CDR3 is TGTGCCAGTAGTATGACCAGGCCTTACTCTGGAAACACCATATATTTT.

The chain has TRBV6-2 or TRBV6-3 and TRBJ2-2; D is ambiguous. This CDR3 comprises 13 residues. From germline, CDR1 is MNHEY and CDR2 SVGEGT. The ends were cut back, 2 bases at V and 6 bases at J, with 7 bases in the middle. CDR3 sequence reads: CASSYAGSGELFF. DNA of the CDR3: TGTGCCAGCAGTTACGCAGGATCCGGGGAGCTGTTTTTT.

V usage is TRBV5-8 and J usage is TRBJ2-3; 9 nucleotides agree with TRBD2. CDR1 and CDR2 (germline): SGHTS, YDEGEE. V shed 6 bases, J shed 2 bases, and the junction held 4 bases outside the gene matches. The CDR3 is made up of 14 amino acids. CDR3 coding DNA: TGTGCCAGCACGACTAGCGGTTACACAGATACGCAGTATTTT. Translating it yields CASTTSGYTDTQYF.

The rearrangement links TRBV14 to TRBJ1-4, with D perhaps TRBD1 (6 bases). In germline, CDR1 is SGHDN, CDR2 FVKESK. This CDR3 is built from 14 residues. The V end lost 3 bases, the J end lost 8 bases, and 13 bases lay between the germline ends. This chain's CDR3 is CASSQQGLEEKLFF. CDR3 nucleotides: TGTGCCAGCAGCCAGCAGGGGTTGGAGGAAAAACTGTTTTTT. The entire variable domain, with the rest obtained from reference TRBV14 and TRBJ1-4, is as follows: EAGVTQFPSHSVIEKGQTVTLRCDPISGHDNLYWYRRVMGKEIKFLLHFVKESKQDESGMPNNRFLAERTGGTYSTLKVQPAELEDSGVYFCASSQQGLEEKLFFGSGTQLSVL.